This record covers a single T cell receptor beta chain. What it binds is not known. This table comes from immunoSEQ multiplex PCR, and its TCRdb copy is limited to in-frame clones, with some not included. The sample consists of about 21,000 clones, about 70% of them appearing once. The CDR3 loop spans 16 amino acids. The germline V gene encodes CDR1 SGHAT and CDR2 FQNNGV. V was cut by 5 bases and J by 1 base, with 17 bases left in between. This sample is drawn from a study of CD4 T cells in relation to SARS-CoV-2 and coronaviruses. The unexposed donors gave CD4+ T cells in about 2010-2019, prior to COVID-19. The cells were cultured for 9 to 11 days before CD4+ T cells were isolated.

The sample taken for sequencing was CD4+ T cells from PBMCs, cultured in vitro. The receptor was isolated from a human donor in good health. The chain carries TRBV11-2 and TRBJ1-2, with unresolved D. CDR3 in DNA: TGTGCCAGCAGCCCCGCCCCCCGATCGAGTAACTATGGCTACACCTTC. It specifies CASSPAPRSSNYGYTF.